What follows are 26 T cell receptor beta chains derived from one specimen sequenced in a study of CD8+ T cells in alopecia areata. Described treatment: oral pan-JAK inhibitor, 5-10 mg twice daily. Extracted RNA was reverse transcribed into cDNA, the sequencing template. Generated by immunoSEQ multiplex PCR, the TCRdb table keeps only in-frame clones and is missing some. The table has about 94,000 clones, about 70% seen once. Sequenced here: CD8+ T cells sorted from blood, sampled at week 44, from a patient treated with tofacitinib. The receptors derive from a human donor with alopecia areata.

This clone has just a few counts. The CDR3 protein is CATRASRNEQFF. The DNA of the CDR3 is TGTGCCACCAGGGCTAGCCGCAATGAGCAGTTCTTC. This sequence joins TRBV2 and TRBJ2-1; the D gene could be TRBD1 or TRBD2 (5 bases each). Germline V gene data show CDR1 as SNHLY and CDR2 as FYNNEI. This CDR3 region has 12 residues. Trimming took 10 bases from V and 6 from J, leaving 13 bases between them. Full variable domain (rest looked up from reference TRBV2 and TRBJ2-1): EPEVTQTPSHQVTQMGQEVILRCVPISNHLYFYWYRQILGQKVEFLVSFYNNEISEKSEIFDDQFSVERPDGSNFTLKIRSTKLEDSAMYFCATRASRNEQFFGPGTRLTVL.

The chain recombines TRBV14 with TRBJ2-3; no definite D call. The germline CDR1 and CDR2 sequences are SGHDN and FVKESK. V shed 3 bases and J shed 6 bases, with 10 bases lying between them. This CDR3 contains 13 residues. The CDR3 DNA follows: TGTGCCAGCAGCCAGCTAGTCTGGGATACGCAGTATTTT. Its protein is CASSQLVWDTQYF.

The rearrangement links TRBV7-3 to TRBJ2-1; D gene uncertain. V was pared by 2 bases and J by 0 bases, with 11 bases between. This CDR3 contains 16 residues. Germline CDR1 reads SGHTA; CDR2 reads FQGTGA. CDR3 region: CASSLSSGSSYNEQFF. CDR3 in DNA: TGTGCCAGCAGCTTATCATCAGGAAGCTCCTACAATGAGCAGTTCTTC.

This chain links TRBV15 with TRBJ1-6; 7 bases are shared with TRBD1. The CDR3 sequence is 15 residues long. V was pared by 5 bases and J by 8 bases, with 9 bases of the junction left unmatched. Germline assignment: CDR1 LNHNV and CDR2 YYDKDF (reference sequence). CDR3 DNA: TGTGCCACCAGCGGGGGAGGGGGCATGGATTCACCCCTCCACTTT. Its protein product is CATSGGGGMDSPLHF.

The chain is built from TRBV4-3 and TRBJ2-3, with D possibly TRBD2 on 5 matching bases. CDR3 length: 13 amino acids. The V gene lost 0 bases and the J gene lost 7 bases, with 8 bases spanning the gap. Germline V gives CDR1 LGHNA, CDR2 YSLEER. CDR3: CASSQDEGYTQYF. The DNA of the CDR3 is TGCGCCAGCAGCCAAGATGAGGGTTATACGCAGTATTTT.

This clone was seen a few times. The chain combines TRBV7-9 with TRBJ2-3, with D perhaps TRBD1 (6 bases). The CDR3 runs to 16 residues. The V end lost 2 bases, the J end lost 2 bases, and 14 bases lay between the germline ends. Germline CDR1 and CDR2: SEHNR and FQNEAQ (reference sequence). The CDR3 nucleotides are TGTGCCAGCAGCTTACCTACGGGACACCCCACAGATACGCAGTATTTT. This codes for CASSLPTGHPTDTQYF.

On this clone: A read error may produce the germline difference seen at one junction end. The chain recombines TRBV7-9 with TRBJ2-3; 8 bases align to TRBD2. Germline V gene data show CDR1 as SEHNR and CDR2 as FQNEAQ (reference sequence). The CDR3 spans 17 residues. Here the CDR3 reads CASSQDPPAGAADTQYF. The DNA for the CDR3 is TGCGCCAGCAGCCAAGATCCCCCAGCGGGGGCCGCAGATACGCAGTATTTT.

The genes are TRBV25-1 and TRBJ2-7; D gene uncertain. Germline V gene lookup returns CDR1 MGHDK and CDR2 SYGVNS. The CDR3 sequence is 11 residues long. V lost 4 bases and J lost 6, with 7 bases in between. The CDR3 here is CASSVSREQYF. In nucleotides, the CDR3 is TGTGCCAGCAGTGTATCGCGCGAGCAGTACTTC.

This clone was counted a few times. V and J are TRBV7-2 and TRBJ2-3; D gene uncertain. CDR3 size: 14 residues. Germline loops: CDR1 SGHTA, CDR2 FQGNSA. V dropped 1 base and J dropped 2 bases, with 7 bases sitting between them. CDR3 sequence: CASSLGAYTDTQYF. The CDR3 DNA sequence: TGTGCCAGCAGCTTAGGGGCGTACACAGATACGCAGTATTTT.

This clone appeared a few times. The gene calls are TRBV25-1 and TRBJ2-7; D is undetermined. Germline CDR1 MGHDK, CDR2 SYGVNS. The ends were cut back, 2 bases at V and 5 bases at J, with 7 bases in the middle. There are 12 residues in the CDR3. CDR3 bases: TGTGCCAGCAGTGAAAGGAGCGACGAGCAGTACTTC. Translated: CASSERSDEQYF.

The chain is built from TRBV5-6 and TRBJ2-1; possibly TRBD2 for D (5 bases). V lost 4 bases, J lost 8 bases, and 16 bases lay in between. Germline CDR1 SGHDT, CDR2 YYEEEE. The CDR3 is 14 amino acids. Here the CDR3 reads CASSRLTYGDEQFF. The CDR3 coding sequence is TGTGCCAGCAGCCGACTAACCTATGGGGATGAGCAGTTCTTC.

The chain has TRBV5-1 and TRBJ1-4; no definite D call. The CDR3 covers 13 residues. Trimming took 2 bases from V and 8 from J, leaving 10 bases between them. Germline values: CDR1 SGHRS, CDR2 YFSETQ. The CDR3 loop reads CASSFTVGEKLFF. CDR3 in DNA: TGCGCCAGCAGCTTCACAGTGGGAGAAAAACTGTTTTTT.

This chain uses TRBV4-3 with TRBJ2-3; 8 bases match TRBD2. Per the germline V gene, CDR1 is LGHNA and CDR2 is YSLEER. V was clipped by 0 bases and J by 9 bases; unmatched bases: 11. The CDR3 is 16 amino acids. The CDR3 coding sequence is TGCGCCAGCAGCCAAGATACGAGCGGGGGTATTCTCACGCAGTATTTT. It encodes CASSQDTSGGILTQYF.

V is TRBV30 and J is TRBJ1-2; D is unclear. V lost 1 base, J lost 6 bases, and 12 bases lay in between. Looked up from germline, CDR1 is GTSNPN and CDR2 is SVGIG (reference sequence). The CDR3 spans 13 residues. The CDR3 DNA reads TGTGCCTGGAGTGATTCGCACCGGGATGGCTACACCTTC. Protein product: CAWSDSHRDGYTF.

This clone has a handful of counts. In DNA form, the CDR3 reads TGTGCCAGCAGCTTGGAACAGGGGGTCTCGAACACCGGGGAGCTGTTTTTT. The encoded protein is CASSLEQGVSNTGELFF. This rearrangement joins TRBV5-6 to TRBJ2-2; 8 bases align to TRBD1. V shed 0 bases, J shed 0 bases, and the junction held 4 bases outside the gene matches. The CDR3 contains 17 residues. Germline CDR1 SGHDT, CDR2 YYEEEE.

V usage is TRBV13 and J usage is TRBJ1-1; 7 bases map to TRBD1. The CDR3 has 15 residues. Per the germline V gene, CDR1 is PRHDT and CDR2 is FYEKMQ (reference sequence). V lost 5 bases to trimming and J lost 4 bases; unmatched junction nucleotides: 10. The DNA of the CDR3 is TGTGCCAGCAGCCTTTTAACAGGGGAGACCACTGAAGCTTTCTTT. Amino acids: CASSLLTGETTEAFF.

V and J are TRBV10-3 and TRBJ1-5; unclear D gene. The CDR3 covers 15 residues. Germline V gene sequence: CDR1 ENHRY, CDR2 SYGVKD. The V end lost 0 bases, the J end lost 1 base, and 7 bases lay between the germline ends. CDR3 bases: TGTGCCATCAGTGAGTCACCAGACAGCAATCAGCCCCAGCATTTT. Translation gives CAISESPDSNQPQHF.

This clone showed up just once. This CDR3 reads CASSLFLGDTEAFF. In DNA form, the CDR3 reads TGTGCCAGCAGTCTGTTCCTGGGTGACACTGAAGCTTTCTTT. The chain links TRBV27 to TRBJ1-1; D is undetermined. V gave up 5 bases and J gave up 3 bases, with 13 bases separating them. This CDR3 has 14 residues. Germline assignment: CDR1 MNHEY and CDR2 SMNVEV (reference sequence).

The chain has TRBV21-1 and TRBJ2-5; the DNA was not compared with TRBD2, the D call given in the table. TRBV21-1 is annotated as a pseudogene. The CDR3 is made up of 18 amino acids. The CDR3: CASTPYTSGLSAQETQYF. The CDR3 DNA sequence: TGTGCCAGCACCCCTTACACCTCAGGACTCTCGGCCCAAGAGACCCAGTACTTC.

The chain couples TRBV5-8 to TRBJ1-1; maybe TRBD1 (6 bases). The CDR3 has 15 amino acids. CDR1 and CDR2 from the germline V gene are SGHTS and YDEGEE. Trimming removed 4 bases at V and 1 base at J, with 14 bases between. Written as DNA, the CDR3 is TGTGCCAGCAGCCCGGGGCAGGGGAGGAACACTGAAGCTTTCTTT. Its translation is CASSPGQGRNTEAFF. Based on the CDR3 plus reference TRBV5-8 and TRBJ1-1, the full variable domain is EAGVTQSPTHLIKTRGQQATLRCSPISGHTSVYWYQQALGLGLQFLLWYDEGEERNRGNFPPRFSGRQFPNYSSELNVNALELEDSALYLCASSPGQGRNTEAFFGQGTRLTVV.

The chain combines TRBV4-3 with TRBJ2-7; tentatively, D is TRBD2 (6 bases). Trimming stripped 1 base from V and 3 bases from J, with 19 bases between. The CDR3 loop spans 17 amino acids. Germline lookup yields CDR1 LGHNA and CDR2 YSLEER. This chain's CDR3 is CASSQGRSGDFGYEQYF. CDR3 sequence (DNA): TGCGCCAGCAGCCAAGGCCGCTCGGGGGATTTCGGCTACGAGCAGTACTTC.

The rearrangement links TRBV25-1 to TRBJ1-2; no firm D call. Trimming took 3 bases from V and 4 from J, leaving 12 bases between them. The length of the CDR3 is 14 residues. Germline V gene sequence: CDR1 MGHDK, CDR2 SYGVNS. CDR3 DNA: TGTGCCAGCAGTGATCAAGCGGCTTTCTATGGCTACACCTTC. This codes for CASSDQAAFYGYTF.

The V and J genes are TRBV7-9 and TRBJ1-2; D gene uncertain. Per the germline V gene, CDR1 is SEHNR and CDR2 is FQNEAQ (reference sequence). CDR3 length: 14 residues. Trimming left V 5 bases short and J 8 bases short, with 18 bases between. CDR3 coding DNA: TGTGCCAGCAGCACCCAGGACCCTCATATCGGCTACACCTTC. Encoded protein: CASSTQDPHIGYTF.

The rearrangement uses TRBV6-6 and TRBJ1-1; D gene ambiguous. V was clipped by 7 bases and J by 4 bases, with 19 bases between them. This CDR3 comprises 15 residues. CDR1 is MNHNY and CDR2 is SVGAGI in the germline V gene (reference sequence). CDR3 sequence: CASTLASRDPTEAFF. CDR3 DNA: TGTGCCAGCACTTTGGCGTCCCGGGATCCCACTGAAGCTTTCTTT.

This clone was counted a single time. The chain uses TRBV30 and TRBJ1-3; D gene unclear. Trimming shortened V by 7 bases and J by 0 bases, and 7 bases separated the two germline ends. This CDR3 has 12 amino acids. Germline loops: CDR1 GTSNPN, CDR2 SVGIG (reference sequence). CDR3 amino acids: CASGLSGNTIYF. The CDR3 nucleotides read TGTGCCTCGGGCCTCTCTGGAAACACCATATATTTT.

V is TRBV29-1 and J is TRBJ1-1; D is unclear. CDR3 length equals 12 residues. In germline, CDR1 is SQVTM, CDR2 ANQGSEA. Trimming removed 6 bases from V and 11 bases from J, with 19 bases in between. The DNA for the CDR3 is TGCAGCGTCCTGCCGGGGTCCCCCGAGGCTTTCTTT. Residues: CSVLPGSPEAFF.